The 18 T cell receptor beta chains reported below all come from one sample, sequenced in a study of a mutant IDH1 vaccine in newly diagnosed glioma. Time point noted: baseline, week 1 (first vaccination visit). Regarding treatment: pre-vaccination baseline after standard-of-care therapy. TCRdb's copy holds only in-frame clones and misses some; the assay was immunoSEQ multiplex PCR. The sample carries about 46,000 clones, around 80% recorded once. Material: PBMCs, obtained from a glioma patient treated with radiotherapy, temozolomide or both. Receptors were obtained from a woman aged 40-49 years with glioma.

The J gene is TRBJ2-1, the V gene TRBV9; the D call may be TRBD1 or TRBD2 (6 bases each). With 3 bases removed from V and 12 bases from J, the gap between germline ends came to 10 bases. The germline CDR1 and CDR2 sequences are SGDLS and YYNGEE. The CDR3 runs 11 residues. The CDR3 region has the DNA TGTGCCAGCAGCGCGGGGGCTAGGCAGTTCTTC. Residues: CASSAGARQFF.

This clone was picked up a small number of times. The chain employs TRBV11-2 and TRBJ1-6; no clear D. Germline V gene lookup returns CDR1 SGHAT and CDR2 FQNNGV. The CDR3 totals 15 residues. Trimming removed 2 bases at V and 5 bases at J, with 10 bases between. CDR3 in DNA: TGTGCCAGCAGCTTATCCCGGCAGAATAATTCACCCCTCCACTTT. Encoded protein: CASSLSRQNNSPLHF.

The chain uses TRBV5-4 and TRBJ2-7; 10 positions match TRBD1. The CDR3 totals 14 residues. J lost 2 bases, V lost 3 bases, and 2 bases had no gene match. Looked up from germline, CDR1 is SGHNT and CDR2 is YYREEE (reference sequence). CDR3 residues: CASSSTGGAYEQYF. The DNA for the CDR3 is TGTGCCAGCAGCTCGACAGGGGGCGCCTACGAGCAGTACTTC.

The rearrangement uses TRBV9 and TRBJ2-1, with D tentatively TRBD1 (5 bases). With 3 bases removed from V and 6 bases from J, the gap between germline ends came to 16 bases. The germline gives CDR1 SGDLS, CDR2 YYNGEE. The CDR3 runs 15 residues. In nucleotides, the CDR3 is TGTGCCAGCAGCGGAGACAGAACCATGGGCAATGAGCAGTTCTTC. As protein: CASSGDRTMGNEQFF.

The chain has TRBV12-5 and TRBJ1-3, with 7 bases matching TRBD1. CDR1 LGHNT and CDR2 FRNRAP come from the germline V gene. V gave up 0 bases and J gave up 8 bases; unmatched junction bases: 7. The CDR3 totals 15 residues. This chain's CDR3 is CASGLVQGLGDTIYF. In DNA form, the CDR3 reads TGTGCTAGTGGTTTGGTACAGGGGTTGGGAGACACCATATATTTT.

This chain joins TRBV6-5 and TRBJ1-3; D possibly corresponds to TRBD1 (5 bases). Germline CDR1 and CDR2: MNHEY and SVGAGI. V gave up 2 bases and J gave up 5 bases, with 16 bases separating them. This CDR3 region has 16 residues. DNA for the CDR3: TGTGCCAGCAGTTACGCGGACGGGACGGACCGAAACACCATATATTTT. Encoded protein: CASSYADGTDRNTIYF.

CDR3: CASFRRGRDTQYF. CDR3 bases: TGTGCCAGCTTCCGGCGGGGACGAGATACGCAGTATTTT. This sequence joins TRBV11-2 and TRBJ2-3, with D possibly TRBD2 on 6 matching bases. This CDR3 region has 13 residues. CDR1 and CDR2 from the germline V gene are SGHAT and FQNNGV. The V end was cut by 8 bases, the J end by 5 bases, with 14 bases between.

This CDR3 reads CASSEPPLTSGGYNEQFF. The CDR3 DNA sequence: TGTGCCAGCAGTGAACCCCCTTTAACTAGCGGGGGGTACAATGAGCAGTTCTTC. This rearrangement joins TRBV6-4 to TRBJ2-1, with TRBD2 identical over 12 bases. The CDR3 covers 18 residues. The trim removed 3 bases at V and 4 bases at J, leaving 10 bases unmatched. Germline-derived CDR1 and CDR2 are MRHNA and SNTAGT.

This clone occurred a few times. The chain employs TRBV5-5 and TRBJ1-1, with D maybe TRBD1 (5 bases). Germline V gene lookup returns CDR1 SGHKS and CDR2 YYEKEE (reference sequence). V gave up 4 bases and J gave up 6 bases, with 13 bases separating them. The CDR3 length is 13 residues. As DNA, the CDR3 is TGTGCCAGCAGCATCAGGGTTGGCGCTGAAGCTTTCTTT. Amino acid sequence: CASSIRVGAEAFF.

This CDR3 reads CASRSTGAVDEQYF. CDR3 coding DNA: TGTGCCAGCAGATCCACAGGGGCAGTCGACGAGCAGTACTTC. The V and J genes are TRBV6-1 and TRBJ2-7, with TRBD1 identical over 7 bases. CDR1 MNHNS and CDR2 SASEGT come from the germline V gene. V was clipped by 6 bases and J by 5 bases; unmatched bases: 10. The CDR3 totals 14 residues.

V and J are TRBV29-1 and TRBJ1-1; possible D gene TRBD1, 6 bases. Germline loops: CDR1 SQVTM, CDR2 ANQGSEA. Trimming cost V 0 bases and J 10 bases, with 15 bases left between them. The CDR3 is 13 amino acids. The CDR3 is CSVEDGGTRRAFF. The CDR3 region has the DNA TGCAGCGTTGAAGATGGGGGCACCCGGAGAGCTTTCTTT.

V gene TRBV19 combines with J gene TRBJ2-6; weak D call: TRBD1 (6 bases). V lost 6 bases and J 2 bases, leaving 14 bases between the germline ends. The CDR3 has 16 amino acids. CDR1 and CDR2 (germline): LNHDA, SQIVND (reference sequence). The CDR3 sequence is CASSTRTGTGANVLTF. CDR3 nucleotide sequence: TGTGCCAGTAGCACCCGAACAGGGACTGGGGCCAACGTCCTGACTTTC.

V gene TRBV5-1 combines with J gene TRBJ2-3; TRBD2 agrees at 8 bases. This CDR3 spans 15 amino acids. J lost 1 base, V lost 6 bases, and 7 bases had no gene match. Germline V gene data show CDR1 as SGHRS and CDR2 as YFSETQ. The chain's CDR3 is CASTDSGGGTDTQYF. The CDR3, as DNA: TGCGCCAGCACCGACAGCGGGGGTGGCACAGATACGCAGTATTTT.

The chain links TRBV6-5 to TRBJ2-1; possibly TRBD1 for D (6 bases). Germline assignment: CDR1 MNHEY and CDR2 SVGAGI. V shed 3 bases and J shed 11 bases, with 14 bases lying between them. The CDR3 is 13 amino acids. The CDR3 DNA reads as TGTGCCAGCAGTTATCCCGCCGGGACAAAGCAGTTCTTC. Protein sequence: CASSYPAGTKQFF.

This chain links TRBV19 with TRBJ1-1; TRBD1 matches 8 bases. After removal of 3 bases from V and 10 bases from J, the junction contained 4 bases not matched to a gene. The CDR3 spans 12 residues. Germline V CDR1 and CDR2: LNHDA, SQIVND (reference sequence). CDR3 sequence reads: CASSILQGAAFF. CDR3 bases: TGTGCCAGTAGTATTCTTCAGGGGGCAGCTTTCTTT.

This clone showed up just once. The V call is TRBV5-4, the J call TRBJ2-7, with 7 bases matching TRBD1. This CDR3 comprises 16 residues. Germline V CDR1 and CDR2: SGHNT, YYREEE (reference sequence). After removal of 1 base from V and 4 bases from J, the junction contained 11 bases not matched to a gene. CDR3 protein: CASSLSGGQGVYEQYF. The CDR3 DNA follows: TGTGCCAGCAGCTTGAGCGGAGGCCAGGGGGTATACGAGCAGTACTTC.

The chain couples TRBV5-1 to TRBJ1-2, with 9 bases fitting TRBD1. The CDR3 totals 17 residues. With 5 bases clipped from V and 3 bases from J, the junction kept 14 bases outside the gene matches. Looked up from germline, CDR1 is SGHRS and CDR2 is YFSETQ. The DNA for the CDR3 is TGCGCCAGCAGATCCTCGGACAGGGGCTTAGGGGACTATGGCTACACCTTC. Translating it yields CASRSSDRGLGDYGYTF.

This clone was seen only a few times. CDR3 bases: TGTGCCTGGAGTGTACAGCTGGGACAGGGACATGAAAAACTGTTTTTT. Encoded protein: CAWSVQLGQGHEKLFF. V usage is TRBV30 and J usage is TRBJ1-4, with 9 bases fitting TRBD1. The J segment lost 6 bases and the V segment lost 0 bases, leaving 8 bases of the junction unmatched. Germline-derived CDR1 and CDR2 are GTSNPN and SVGIG (reference sequence). The CDR3 consists of 16 residues.